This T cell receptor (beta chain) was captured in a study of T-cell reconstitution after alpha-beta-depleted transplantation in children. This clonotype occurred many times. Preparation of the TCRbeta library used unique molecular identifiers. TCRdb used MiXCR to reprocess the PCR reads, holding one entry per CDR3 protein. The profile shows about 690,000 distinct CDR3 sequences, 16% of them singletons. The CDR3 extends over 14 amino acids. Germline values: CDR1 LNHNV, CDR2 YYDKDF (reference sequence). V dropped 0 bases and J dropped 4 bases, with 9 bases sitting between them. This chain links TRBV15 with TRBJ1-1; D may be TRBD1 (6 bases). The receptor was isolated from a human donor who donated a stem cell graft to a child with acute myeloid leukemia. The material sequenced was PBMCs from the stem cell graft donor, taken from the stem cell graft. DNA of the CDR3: TGTGCCACCAGCAGAGACAGGGGCTCCACTGAAGCTTTCTTT. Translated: CATSRDRGSTEAFF.